One and the same sample provided the 24 T cell receptor beta chains below, sequenced in a study of shared clonotypes between healthy human individuals. Produced via immunoSEQ multiplex PCR; TCRdb's table is partial and in-frame only. The profile shows 450,000 to 500,000 clones, 81% of them singletons. The specimen was PBMCs. The receptors come from a middle-aged woman in good health. Some clones in this sample may be carry-over from other donors' samples.

The chain employs TRBV15 and TRBJ1-2; D is possibly TRBD1 (6 bases). V was cut by 0 bases and J by 8 bases, with 10 bases left in between. Germline CDR1 reads LNHNV; CDR2 reads YYDKDF (reference sequence). CDR3 length equals 13 residues. DNA for the CDR3: TGTGCCACCAGCAGAGATCCAGGGGAGGGCTACACCTTC. Amino acid sequence: CATSRDPGEGYTF.

In this sample, this clone turned up a few times. This chain connects TRBV7-9 to TRBJ2-7; 7 bases are shared with TRBD1. Germline trimming cut 5 bases from V and 3 bases from J; bases unmatched to any gene: 4. CDR1 is SEHNR, CDR2 FQNEAQ, per germline (reference sequence). The CDR3 has 13 amino acids. The CDR3: CASSGRDSYEQYF. CDR3 nucleotide sequence: TGTGCCAGCAGCGGCCGGGACAGCTACGAGCAGTACTTC.

The rearrangement links TRBV5-1 to TRBJ2-3; no firm D call. The CDR3 is 13 amino acids. Per germline, CDR1 SGHRS and CDR2 YFSETQ. V gave up 1 base and J gave up 5 bases, with 8 bases separating them. CDR3: CASSLSLGDTQYF. Here the CDR3 DNA reads TGCGCCAGCAGCTTGTCTTTGGGAGATACGCAGTATTTT.

This clone has at least ten counts. The identical CDR3 is also encoded by other nucleotide sequences in the sample. The V gene is TRBV27, the J gene TRBJ1-2, with unresolved D. The germline V gene has CDR1 MNHEY and CDR2 SMNVEV (reference sequence). V gave up 7 bases and J gave up 3 bases, with 15 bases separating them. CDR3 length: 14 residues. CDR3: CASTRAGRDYGYTF. The DNA of the CDR3 is TGTGCCAGCACTAGAGCAGGTCGGGACTATGGCTACACCTTC.

This sequence joins TRBV29-1 and TRBJ1-2; TRBD1 matches 8 bases. V was clipped by 6 bases and J by 7 bases; unmatched bases: 7. CDR3 length equals 12 residues. Germline loops: CDR1 SQVTM, CDR2 ANQGSEA. This CDR3 reads CSVTRTGPGYTF. The CDR3 DNA follows: TGCAGCGTCACCCGGACAGGGCCTGGCTACACCTTC.

This clone was observed a single time. The chain employs TRBV9 and TRBJ2-3; 9 bases fit TRBD1. Trimming took 7 bases from V and 4 from J; bases not matched to a gene: 4. Germline CDR1 and CDR2: SGDLS and YYNGEE. The CDR3 runs to 13 residues. CDR3 sequence reads: CASRGQGSDTQYF. CDR3 DNA sequence: TGTGCCAGCCGGGGACAGGGTTCAGATACGCAGTATTTT.

This clone was counted a few times. This chain uses TRBV18 with TRBJ2-5; 7 bases agree with TRBD1. This CDR3 spans 14 amino acids. The junction had 5 bases not matched to a gene; V was cut back by 5 bases and J by 2 bases. Germline-derived CDR1 and CDR2 are KGHSH and LQKENI. This chain's CDR3 is CASSSPGQQETQYF. CDR3 bases: TGTGCCAGCTCATCTCCGGGACAGCAAGAGACCCAGTACTTC. The variable domain in full, completed from reference TRBV18 and TRBJ2-5, reads NAGVMQNPRHLVRRRGQEARLRCSPMKGHSHVYWYRQLPEEGLKFMVYLQKENIIDESGMPKERFSAEFPKEGPSILRIQQVVRGDSAAYFCASSSPGQQETQYFGPGTRLLVL.

CDR3 loop: CASSDRGGYTEAFF. For the CDR3, the DNA is TGTGCCAGCAGTGACAGGGGGGGTTACACTGAAGCTTTCTTT. The chain joins TRBV6-5 to TRBJ1-1; 9 bases line up with TRBD1. CDR3 length: 14 amino acids. The V segment lost 5 bases and the J segment 3 bases; nucleotides outside the gene matches: 4. Germline CDR1 is MNHEY and CDR2 is SVGAGI.

The rearrangement uses TRBV6-6 and TRBJ1-5, with a weak D call TRBD1 (5 bases). The CDR3 length is 12 residues. CDR1 and CDR2 from the germline V gene are MNHNY and SVGAGI (reference sequence). V lost 6 bases and J lost 5, with 8 bases in between. Here the CDR3 DNA reads TGTGCCAGCAGACGAGGGGATCAGCCCCAGCATTTT. Amino acids: CASRRGDQPQHF.

This chain links TRBV28 with TRBJ2-6; 8 nucleotides match TRBD1. Germline CDR1 MDHEN, CDR2 SYDVKM. The CDR3 has 18 amino acids. After removal of 3 bases from V and 0 bases from J, the junction contained 7 bases not matched to a gene. The CDR3 protein is CASSFLGQGPSGANVLTF. The CDR3 DNA sequence: TGTGCCAGCAGTTTCCTCGGACAGGGTCCCTCTGGGGCCAACGTCCTGACTTTC.

In the case of this clone: A far larger clone is just one base off, so this is likely a read error. The chain couples TRBV28 to TRBJ2-5; D unclear. V was cut by 5 bases and J by 3 bases, with 25 bases left in between. There are 18 residues in the CDR3. Germline V lookup: CDR1 MDHEN, CDR2 SYDVKM. CDR3 nucleotide sequence: TGTGCCAGCAGTCCCCTCTCCTCCCCCAAGGGTCCTGAAGAGACCCAGTACTTC. As protein: CASSPLSSPKGPEETQYF.

J is TRBJ2-5 and V is TRBV11-2, with D hard to call. The CDR3 spans 14 residues. In germline, CDR1 is SGHAT, CDR2 FQNNGV. V was clipped by 4 bases and J by 5 bases, with 14 bases between them. For the CDR3, the DNA is TGTGCCAGCAGCTCCTCGGGCCCTGGGGAGACCCAGTACTTC. Residues: CASSSSGPGETQYF.

CDR3 region: CASSLTTDDTEAFF. In DNA form, the CDR3 reads TGTGCCAGCTCACTCACGACAGATGACACTGAAGCTTTCTTT. V and J are TRBV18 and TRBJ1-1, with D possibly being TRBD1 (5 bases). The V end lost 4 bases, the J end lost 3 bases, and 12 bases lay between the germline ends. From germline, CDR1 is KGHSH and CDR2 LQKENI. The CDR3 totals 14 residues. Filled out from reference TRBV18 and TRBJ1-1, the complete variable domain reads NAGVMQNPRHLVRRRGQEARLRCSPMKGHSHVYWYRQLPEEGLKFMVYLQKENIIDESGMPKERFSAEFPKEGPSILRIQQVVRGDSAAYFCASSLTTDDTEAFFGQGTRLTVV.

The chain couples TRBV7-9 to TRBJ2-5; 15 bases are shared with TRBD2. CDR1 and CDR2 (germline): SEHNR, FQNEAQ (reference sequence). V trimming: 7 bases; J trimming: 5 bases; junction bases outside the gene matches: 11. The CDR3 spans 17 residues. The CDR3: CASTPRTSGRAAETQYF. DNA for the CDR3: TGTGCCAGCACCCCTAGGACTAGCGGGAGGGCCGCCGAGACCCAGTACTTC.

The J gene is TRBJ2-3, the V gene TRBV9; maybe TRBD1 (6 bases). Germline-derived CDR1 and CDR2 are SGDLS and YYNGEE. This CDR3 contains 12 residues. The V gene lost 4 bases and the J gene lost 6 bases, with 9 bases spanning the gap. CDR3 coding DNA: TGTGCCAGCAGCTTGAGGGGGGATACGCAGTATTTT. It codes for CASSLRGDTQYF.

CDR3 DNA sequence: TGTGCCAGCAGCCTGCCGAGACGGGAGCTGTTTTTT. Residues: CASSLPRRELFF. The chain combines TRBV4-2 with TRBJ2-2; unclear D gene. The CDR3 totals 12 residues. CDR1 is LGHNA and CDR2 is YNFKEQ in the germline V gene. Trimming shortened V by 4 bases and J by 9 bases, and 9 bases separated the two germline ends.

This clone was detected once. This sequence joins TRBV18 and TRBJ2-1, with D tentatively TRBD2 (6 bases). CDR1 is KGHSH, CDR2 LQKENI, per germline. There are 16 residues in the CDR3. The V end was cut by 3 bases, the J end by 9 bases, with 21 bases between. This CDR3 is CASSPRGTDRGAEQFF. CDR3 DNA sequence: TGTGCCAGCTCACCGCGCGGGACGGATAGGGGAGCTGAGCAGTTCTTC.

This clone was seen ten or more times. The genes are TRBV5-4 and TRBJ2-1; weak D call: TRBD1 (6 bases). Per germline, CDR1 SGHNT and CDR2 YYREEE (reference sequence). This CDR3 is built from 15 residues. Trimming stripped 6 bases from V and 5 bases from J, with 18 bases between. CDR3 protein: CASKSGVANDNEQFF. The CDR3 DNA reads TGTGCCAGCAAGTCAGGGGTGGCGAACGACAATGAGCAGTTCTTC.

With regard to this clone: Distinct nucleotide sequences in the sample also encode this CDR3. The rearrangement joins TRBV7-3 to TRBJ2-2; D gene uncertain. The CDR3 runs 13 residues. Germline CDR1 and CDR2: SGHTA and FQGTGA. Trimming cost V 5 bases and J 7 bases, with 11 bases left between them. CDR3 residues: CASSLKWGGELFF. The CDR3 bases are TGTGCCAGCAGCCTAAAGTGGGGCGGGGAGCTGTTTTTT.

CDR3 residues: CASSGTGGLSSGANVLTF. CDR3 DNA sequence: TGTGCCAGCAGCGGGACAGGGGGCCTAAGCTCTGGGGCCAACGTCCTGACTTTC. The chain joins TRBV9 to TRBJ2-6, with 11 nucleotides matching TRBD1. The germline gives CDR1 SGDLS, CDR2 YYNGEE. The V segment lost 3 bases and the J segment 0 bases; nucleotides outside the gene matches: 5. The CDR3 runs 18 residues.

This rearrangement joins TRBV2 to TRBJ1-4; D gene unclear. There are 14 residues in the CDR3. The V gene lost 4 bases and the J gene lost 8 bases, with 14 bases spanning the gap. Looked up from germline, CDR1 is SNHLY and CDR2 is FYNNEI. CDR3 sequence (DNA): TGTGCCAGCAGTGTTTTCCTCACCAAGGAAAAACTGTTTTTT. Protein sequence: CASSVFLTKEKLFF.

The genes are TRBV7-9 and TRBJ2-3; no clear D gene. The CDR3 contains 12 residues. Germline-derived CDR1 and CDR2 are SEHNR and FQNEAQ (reference sequence). The V and J ends lost 6 bases and 0 bases respectively, with 4 bases between them. The DNA of the CDR3 is TGTGCCAGCAGGGTGAGCACAGATACGCAGTATTTT. Translating it yields CASRVSTDTQYF.

The rearrangement uses TRBV6-4 and TRBJ2-2; D remains unclear. Trimming cost V 6 bases and J 6 bases, with 8 bases left between them. This CDR3 is built from 12 residues. The germline V gene encodes CDR1 MRHNA and CDR2 SNTAGT. The CDR3 DNA is TGTGCCAGCAGCCCCCGCGCCGGGGAGCTGTTTTTT. As protein: CASSPRAGELFF.

The chain has TRBV10-3 and TRBJ2-2, with 10 bases that match TRBD2. Germline V CDR1 and CDR2: ENHRY, SYGVKD. CDR3 size: 14 residues. J lost 4 bases, V lost 8 bases, and 4 bases had no gene match. In DNA form, the CDR3 reads TGTGCCATCCAGCGGGAGGGCTTCACCGGGGAGCTGTTTTTT. This sequence encodes CAIQREGFTGELFF.